A selection of T cell receptor beta chains follows, all from one sample in a study of T cells after yellow fever vaccination. One entry per CDR3 protein results from TCRdb running MiXCR on the 5' RACE reads. The sample includes approximately 260,000 distinct CDR3 sequences, 10% to 15% of them seen just once. The sample was CD4+ T cells sorted from PBMCs, taken 45 days after the yellow fever booster vaccination. The receptor set was obtained from a man aged 30 to 39 who received the YFV17D yellow fever vaccine. The CDR3 runs from the conserved cysteine through the conserved F or W. Each record gives: J gene, V gene, D gene, clone size, CDR3 protein, CDR3 DNA. The D gene is left open where the match is weak. The size field is filled for only some rows; it gives once, few, many or a size class.

j_call: TRBJ2-5; v_call: TRBV15; d_call: -; clone_size: few; cdr3_aa: CATSRARQETQYF; cdr3_nt: TGTGCCACCAGCAGAGCACGGCAAGAGACCCAGTACTTC
j_call: TRBJ2-1; v_call: TRBV5-1; d_call: TRBD2; clone_size: -; cdr3_aa: CASTPGGSYNEQFF; cdr3_nt: TGCGCCAGCACCCCGGGAGGGTCCTACAATGAGCAGTTCTTC
j_call: TRBJ2-7; v_call: TRBV7-2; d_call: TRBD2; clone_size: few; cdr3_aa: CASSLFGLAATYEQYF; cdr3_nt: TGTGCCAGCAGCCTATTCGGACTAGCCGCTACCTACGAGCAGTACTTC
j_call: TRBJ2-1; v_call: TRBV20-1; d_call: TRBD2; clone_size: -; cdr3_aa: CSKPGLAGLGLNNEQFF; cdr3_nt: TGCAGTAAGCCGGGACTAGCGGGATTGGGGCTAAACAATGAGCAGTTCTTC
j_call: TRBJ2-7; v_call: TRBV5-1; d_call: TRBD1; clone_size: -; cdr3_aa: CATRRDPGQGGYEQYF; cdr3_nt: TGCGCCACCAGAAGGGACCCGGGACAGGGAGGCTACGAGCAGTACTTC
j_call: TRBJ2-1; v_call: TRBV7-3; d_call: -; clone_size: many; cdr3_aa: CASSLTTGTEQFF; cdr3_nt: TGTGCCAGCAGCTTAACCACCGGGACCGAGCAGTTCTTC
j_call: TRBJ2-7; v_call: TRBV27; d_call: TRBD2; clone_size: few; cdr3_aa: CASTDSGLAGRQYF; cdr3_nt: TGTGCCAGCACCGACTCTGGACTAGCGGGAAGGCAGTACTTC
j_call: TRBJ2-7; v_call: TRBV12-3/TRBV12-4; d_call: TRBD1; clone_size: many; cdr3_aa: CASSTTGLEQYF; cdr3_nt: TGTGCCAGCAGTACGACAGGGCTCGAGCAGTACTTC
j_call: TRBJ2-1; v_call: TRBV28; d_call: -; clone_size: -; cdr3_aa: CASSFPDYNEQFF; cdr3_nt: TGTGCCAGCAGTTTCCCGGATTACAATGAGCAGTTCTTC
j_call: TRBJ2-1; v_call: TRBV6-1; d_call: TRBD2; clone_size: -; cdr3_aa: CASRASGGSYNEQFF; cdr3_nt: TGTGCCAGCAGAGCTAGCGGCGGCTCCTACAATGAGCAGTTCTTC
j_call: TRBJ2-1; v_call: TRBV2; d_call: -; clone_size: few; cdr3_aa: CASSDQGLTYNEQFF; cdr3_nt: TGTGCCAGCTCCGACCAGGGGCTTACCTACAATGAGCAGTTCTTC
j_call: TRBJ1-1; v_call: TRBV12-3/TRBV12-4; d_call: -; clone_size: few; cdr3_aa: CASSLLMNTEAFF; cdr3_nt: TGTGCCAGCAGTTTACTTATGAACACTGAAGCTTTCTTT
j_call: TRBJ1-5; v_call: TRBV7-2; d_call: -; clone_size: few; cdr3_aa: CASTPDQGYQPQHF; cdr3_nt: TGTGCCAGCACCCCAGACCAGGGTTACCAGCCCCAGCATTTT
j_call: TRBJ1-5; v_call: TRBV28; d_call: -; clone_size: few; cdr3_aa: CASRRKPRNQPQHF; cdr3_nt: TGTGCCAGCAGGAGGAAACCCCGCAATCAGCCCCAGCATTTT
j_call: TRBJ2-3; v_call: TRBV20-1; d_call: -; clone_size: -; cdr3_aa: CSARFQDTQYF; cdr3_nt: TGCAGTGCCAGATTCCAGGATACGCAGTATTTT
j_call: TRBJ2-2; v_call: TRBV20-1; d_call: -; clone_size: -; cdr3_aa: CSAIDQGQGNTGELFF; cdr3_nt: TGCAGTGCTATAGATCAAGGTCAGGGAAACACCGGGGAGCTGTTTTTT
j_call: TRBJ1-1; v_call: TRBV7-2; d_call: TRBD1; clone_size: -; cdr3_aa: CASSLAGGVMNTEAFF; cdr3_nt: TGTGCCAGCAGCTTAGCAGGGGGCGTTATGAACACTGAAGCTTTCTTT
j_call: TRBJ2-7; v_call: TRBV3-1; d_call: -; clone_size: many; cdr3_aa: CASSQGYYEQYF; cdr3_nt: TGTGCCAGCAGCCAAGGTTATTACGAGCAGTACTTC
j_call: TRBJ2-1; v_call: TRBV7-2; d_call: -; clone_size: -; cdr3_aa: CASSSNLDNEQFF; cdr3_nt: TGTGCCAGCAGCTCCAACTTAGACAATGAGCAGTTCTTC
j_call: TRBJ2-1; v_call: TRBV29-1; d_call: -; clone_size: -; cdr3_aa: CSVEDRAPRSILAPGYNEQFF; cdr3_nt: TGCAGCGTTGAAGACAGGGCGCCCCGTTCGATCCTGGCGCCGGGGTACAATGAGCAGTTCTTC
j_call: TRBJ2-1; v_call: TRBV7-8; d_call: -; clone_size: -; cdr3_aa: CASSPLVYEQFF; cdr3_nt: TGTGCCAGCAGCCCCCTGGTCTATGAGCAGTTCTTC
j_call: TRBJ1-6; v_call: TRBV20-1; d_call: TRBD1; clone_size: -; cdr3_aa: CSANTGGNSPLYF; cdr3_nt: TGCAGTGCTAACACAGGGGGTAATTCACCCCTCTACTTT
j_call: TRBJ2-7; v_call: TRBV28; d_call: TRBD1; clone_size: few; cdr3_aa: CASSSPGQRSYEQYF; cdr3_nt: TGTGCCAGCAGTTCTCCGGGACAGCGCTCCTACGAGCAGTACTTC
j_call: TRBJ2-1; v_call: TRBV4-3; d_call: -; clone_size: few; cdr3_aa: CASSQDGPMRNNEQFF; cdr3_nt: TGCGCCAGCAGCCAAGATGGTCCCATGCGAAACAATGAGCAGTTCTTC
j_call: TRBJ1-6; v_call: TRBV20-1; d_call: -; clone_size: many; cdr3_aa: CSARVGSYDSPLHF; cdr3_nt: TGCAGTGCTAGAGTGGGTAGCTACGATTCACCCCTCCACTTT
j_call: TRBJ2-7; v_call: TRBV20-1; d_call: TRBD2; clone_size: few; cdr3_aa: CSASPMVAGVVHEQYF; cdr3_nt: TGCAGTGCCTCCCCGATGGTAGCGGGAGTTGTACACGAGCAGTACTTC
j_call: TRBJ2-1; v_call: TRBV7-2; d_call: -; clone_size: few; cdr3_aa: CASSRLVVADNEQFF; cdr3_nt: TGTGCCAGCAGCCGGCTGGTGGTAGCGGACAATGAGCAGTTCTTC
j_call: TRBJ2-1; v_call: TRBV5-1; d_call: -; clone_size: -; cdr3_aa: CDSSRSGQSNSYNEQFF; cdr3_nt: TGCGACAGCAGCAGATCCGGACAGTCGAATTCCTACAATGAGCAGTTCTTC
j_call: TRBJ1-5; v_call: TRBV28; d_call: -; clone_size: -; cdr3_aa: CASSLLRDVVSNQPQHF; cdr3_nt: TGTGCCAGCAGTTTACTTAGGGACGTCGTTAGCAATCAGCCCCAGCATTTT
j_call: TRBJ2-7; v_call: TRBV20-1; d_call: TRBD2; clone_size: many; cdr3_aa: CSARSSGTYEQYF; cdr3_nt: TGCAGTGCTAGATCTAGCGGGACCTACGAGCAGTACTTC
j_call: TRBJ2-2; v_call: TRBV20-1; d_call: -; clone_size: many; cdr3_aa: CSARVTITGELFF; cdr3_nt: TGCAGTGCTAGAGTAACGATAACCGGGGAGCTGTTTTTT
j_call: TRBJ2-5; v_call: TRBV21-1; d_call: -; clone_size: -; cdr3_aa: CASVRKGTPATCETQYF; cdr3_nt: TGTGCCAGCGTCAGGAAGGGTACCCCTGCGACTTGCGAGACCCAGTACTTC
j_call: TRBJ2-5; v_call: TRBV9; d_call: -; clone_size: -; cdr3_aa: CASSEGARRETQYF; cdr3_nt: TGTGCCAGCAGCGAGGGTGCCCGGAGAGAGACCCAGTACTTC
j_call: TRBJ2-1; v_call: TRBV20-1; d_call: -; clone_size: few; cdr3_aa: CSASIADSYNEQFF; cdr3_nt: TGCAGTGCTAGCATAGCGGACTCCTACAATGAGCAGTTCTTC
j_call: TRBJ2-7; v_call: TRBV10-2; d_call: -; clone_size: -; cdr3_aa: CDSSVGKGVEQYF; cdr3_nt: TGCGACAGCAGTGTCGGGAAGGGAGTCGAGCAGTACTTC